The 20 T cell receptor beta chains below were found in one sample sequenced in a study of blood T cell repertoires in COVID-19. Sequenced by immunoSEQ multiplex PCR; TCRdb stores in-frame clones only, minus some. The sample lists around 120,000 clones, nearly 90% seen once, with about 3.8% in the top ten. The specimen sequenced was peripheral blood. Every receptor here comes from a woman aged 60 to 75 with COVID-19, enrolled during active disease.

The gene calls are TRBV5-8 and TRBJ2-5; 8 bases line up with TRBD1. CDR1 is SGHTS and CDR2 is YDEGEE in the germline V gene. With 3 bases clipped from V and 5 bases from J, the junction kept 3 bases outside the gene matches. The CDR3 is made up of 13 amino acids. For the CDR3, the DNA is TGTGCCAGCAGCTGGACAGGGCGGGAGACCCAGTACTTC. It codes for CASSWTGRETQYF.

This clone has a single count. This chain connects TRBV9 to TRBJ1-2; TRBD1 might be the D (6 bases). Germline CDR1 reads SGDLS; CDR2 reads YYNGEE. The CDR3 runs 14 residues. Trimming pared 3 bases from V and 2 bases from J, leaving 11 bases between. CDR3 DNA sequence: TGTGCCAGCAGCGCCTCCGGACAGAACTATGGCTACACCTTC. Translated: CASSASGQNYGYTF.

The chain recombines TRBV5-1 with TRBJ1-1; D is ambiguous. This CDR3 is 13 amino acids long. The V and J ends lost 10 bases and 5 bases respectively, with 18 bases between them. Germline CDR1 is SGHRS and CDR2 is YFSETQ. CDR3 region: CASKEDGDTEAFF. The DNA for the CDR3 is TGCGCCTCCAAGGAGGACGGTGATACTGAAGCTTTCTTT.

The chain links TRBV6-2 or TRBV6-3 to TRBJ2-7; the D is unclear. The CDR3 has 11 residues. The V gene's germline CDR1 is MNHEY and CDR2 SVGEGT. V lost 2 bases to trimming and J lost 3 bases, with 2 bases between them. The CDR3 region has the DNA TGTGCCAGCAGTTACCGCTACGAGCAGTACTTC. Its protein product is CASSYRYEQYF.

The chain carries TRBV3-1 (or the pseudogene TRBV3-2) and TRBJ1-5; tentatively, D is TRBD1 (6 bases). The CDR3 sequence is 14 residues long. V was cut by 2 bases and J by 4 bases, with 9 bases left in between. Germline assignment: CDR1 LGHDT and CDR2 YNNKEL (reference sequence). The CDR3 reads CASSQTGQNQPQHF. The CDR3 nucleotides are TGTGCCAGCAGCCAAACAGGACAGAATCAGCCCCAGCATTTT.

This chain uses TRBV5-4 with TRBJ2-6; unclear D gene. This CDR3 is built from 16 residues. V lost 0 bases and J lost 1, with 8 bases in between. Germline V CDR1 and CDR2: SGHNT, YYREEE (reference sequence). The CDR3 is CASSLVLSSGANVLTF. The CDR3 DNA reads TGTGCCAGCAGCTTGGTCCTTTCGTCTGGGGCCAACGTCCTGACTTTC. The full variable domain, rest sourced from reference TRBV5-4 and TRBJ2-6, is ETGVTQSPTHLIKTRGQQVTLRCSSQSGHNTVSWYQQALGQGPQFIFQYYREEENGRGNFPPRFSGLQFPNYSSELNVNALELDDSALYLCASSLVLSSGANVLTFGAGSRLTVL.

The chain combines TRBV30 with TRBJ1-6, with TRBD1 matching over 11 bases. The CDR3 covers 17 residues. Germline values: CDR1 GTSNPN, CDR2 SVGIG (reference sequence). The V gene end was trimmed by 3 bases and the J gene end by 10 bases; junction bases not matched to a gene: 14. CDR3 in DNA: TGTGCCTGGAGCGAGGGACAGGGGGGCGTGGGAAACTCACCCCTCCACTTT. It codes for CAWSEGQGGVGNSPLHF.

The chain is built from TRBV9 and TRBJ2-7; D may be TRBD2 (7 bases). The CDR3 totals 13 residues. Trimming removed 2 bases at V and 7 bases at J, with 13 bases between. Germline loops: CDR1 SGDLS, CDR2 YYNGEE. CDR3 bases: TGTGCCAGCAGCGTCGGACTAGGGGGGGAGCAGTACTTC. It is translated as CASSVGLGGEQYF.

This chain joins TRBV7-6 and TRBJ2-1, with D possibly matching TRBD2 (7 bases). The germline gives CDR1 SGHVS, CDR2 FNYEAQ. V lost 1 base to trimming and J lost 3 bases, with 16 bases between them. This CDR3 comprises 17 residues. CDR3 coding DNA: TGTGCCAGCAGCTTAGGTCCTCTGCGGGGGCGCTACAATGAGCAGTTCTTC. This gives the protein CASSLGPLRGRYNEQFF.

The V gene is TRBV7-2, the J gene TRBJ1-1; TRBD1 aligns across 7 bases. V lost 2 bases, J lost 2 bases, and 11 bases stayed unmatched. The CDR3 is 17 residues long. Per germline, CDR1 SGHTA and CDR2 FQGNSA. The CDR3 DNA is TGTGCCAGCAGCTTAACCCCCGGGACAGCAAGTAACACTGAAGCTTTCTTT. Protein: CASSLTPGTASNTEAFF.

The chain recombines TRBV6-2 or TRBV6-3 with TRBJ1-1, with D tentatively TRBD1 (6 bases). Trimming pared 0 bases from V and 3 bases from J, leaving 11 bases between. The CDR3 spans 15 residues. The V gene's germline CDR1 is MNHEY and CDR2 SVGEGT. CDR3 sequence: CASSYSPGHDTEAFF. CDR3 bases: TGTGCCAGCAGTTACTCACCGGGACACGACACTGAAGCTTTCTTT.

Written as DNA, the CDR3 is TGTGCCAGCAGAGGGACTAGCGGGGGCTGGGAGACCCAGTACTTC. Its protein is CASRGTSGGWETQYF. This rearrangement joins TRBV6-4 to TRBJ2-5, with TRBD2 identical over 14 bases. This CDR3 is built from 15 residues. After removal of 6 bases from V and 5 bases from J, the junction contained 5 bases not matched to a gene. The V gene's germline CDR1 is MRHNA and CDR2 SNTAGT.

The chain is built from TRBV2 and TRBJ1-2; the D gene is possibly TRBD1 (6 bases). The CDR3 is 14 amino acids. The V end was cut by 5 bases, the J end by 0 bases, with 10 bases between. Germline-derived CDR1 and CDR2 are SNHLY and FYNNEI. The CDR3 DNA sequence: TGTGCCAGCAGTCGACAGGACTCTAACTATGGCTACACCTTC. It is translated as CASSRQDSNYGYTF.

The chain joins TRBV9 to TRBJ1-5; D remains unclear. The germline V and J ends were trimmed by 1 base and 10 bases, with 9 bases remaining between them. The CDR3 totals 12 residues. Germline CDR1 is SGDLS and CDR2 is YYNGEE. The DNA for the CDR3 is TGTGCCAGCAGCGTATCAGGAGGACCCCAGCATTTT. Translation gives CASSVSGGPQHF.

The chain employs TRBV3-1 (or the pseudogene TRBV3-2) and TRBJ1-5, with D perhaps matching TRBD1 (6 bases). The V end lost 5 bases, the J end lost 2 bases, and 16 bases lay between the germline ends. CDR1 is LGHDT and CDR2 is YNNKEL in the germline V gene (reference sequence). This CDR3 region has 16 residues. CDR3 in DNA: TGTGCCAGCAGCAAGGAAGGGGGAAACGGCAATCAGCCCCAGCATTTT. Translating gives CASSKEGGNGNQPQHF.

V and J are TRBV18 and TRBJ2-1, with D unclear. With 3 bases removed from V and 3 bases from J, the gap between germline ends came to 3 bases. Germline CDR1 is KGHSH and CDR2 is LQKENI. The CDR3 loop spans 12 amino acids. The CDR3 loop is CASSPGYNEQFF. CDR3 DNA sequence: TGTGCCAGCTCACCCGGCTACAATGAGCAGTTCTTC.

The V and J genes are TRBV19 and TRBJ2-1; 10 bases line up with TRBD2. CDR1 is LNHDA and CDR2 is SQIVND in the germline V gene (reference sequence). The ends lost 3 bases at V and 4 bases at J; junction bases unmatched: 6. The CDR3 totals 16 residues. The CDR3 is CASSIVLAGSYNEQFF. Written as DNA, the CDR3 is TGTGCCAGTAGTATTGTACTAGCGGGGAGTTACAATGAGCAGTTCTTC.

This clone was seen once. This chain uses TRBV19 with TRBJ2-5; 9 bases line up with TRBD1. V lost 8 bases to trimming and J lost 4 bases; unmatched junction nucleotides: 5. This CDR3 spans 13 amino acids. The germline V gene encodes CDR1 LNHDA and CDR2 SQIVND (reference sequence). The CDR3 region has the DNA TGTGCCAGTCGGGACAGGGCAGGAGAGACCCAGTACTTC. Protein sequence: CASRDRAGETQYF. Based on the CDR3 plus reference TRBV19 and TRBJ2-5, the full variable domain is DGGITQSPKYLFRKEGQNVTLSCEQNLNHDAMYWYRQDPGQGLRLIYYSQIVNDFQKGDIAEGYSVSREKKESFPLTVTSAQKNPTAFYLCASRDRAGETQYFGPGTRLLVL.

The rearrangement links TRBV4-1 to TRBJ1-6; the D gene is possibly TRBD1 (6 bases). Germline lookup yields CDR1 MGHRA and CDR2 YSYEKL. V lost 0 bases to trimming and J lost 10 bases, with 10 bases between them. The CDR3 runs 14 residues. The CDR3 bases are TGCGCCAGCAGCCAAGATACAGGGCGCTCACCCCTCCACTTT. Its translation is CASSQDTGRSPLHF.

The chain uses TRBV7-2 and TRBJ1-5; 9 nucleotides agree with TRBD1. J was trimmed by 2 bases and V by 5 bases; bases with no gene match: 4. This CDR3 has 15 amino acids. Germline CDR1 and CDR2: SGHTA and FQGNSA. The CDR3 loop is CASSLQGAGNQPQHF. As DNA, the CDR3 is TGTGCCAGCAGCCTACAGGGGGCAGGCAATCAGCCCCAGCATTTT.